This TCR beta chain was recovered during a study of shared clonotypes between healthy human individuals. Study results and caveats: A reduction in generation probabilities was seen for non-shared clonotypes relative to those shared by all four donors. Generally, naive subsets (rather than memory subsets) showed larger estimated richness.

In germline, CDR1 is LNHDA, CDR2 SQIVND (reference sequence). The ends lost 3 bases at V and 5 bases at J; junction bases unmatched: 4. The length of the CDR3 is 14 residues. Profiling relied on immunoSEQ multiplex PCR, and the TCRdb table lists in-frame clones only, not all of them. This sample has about 2 million clones, with just under 95% found just once. To note about this clone: Its antigen is as yet unknown.

CD8 cells classed as naive were CD45RO-negative and positively selected for CCR7, excluding terminally differentiated effector memory CD45RA+ cells. This chain links TRBV19 with TRBJ2-1; 7 bases align to TRBD2. The sequencing sample was made of naive CD8+ T cells sorted from blood. This TCR was recovered from a man aged 18 to 30 in good health. The CDR3 protein is CASSMGEGNNEQFF. The CDR3 bases are TGTGCCAGTAGTATGGGGGAGGGCAACAATGAGCAGTTCTTC.